This T cell receptor (beta chain) was recovered during a study of identical twins. MiXCR, run by TCRdb on the 5' RACE reads, gives a single entry per CDR3 protein. The top ten hold around 5% of the sample, which has roughly 240,000 distinct CDR3 sequences, approximately 7.9% seen once. This CDR3 has 14 amino acids. CDR1 is DFQATT and CDR2 is SNEGSKA in the germline V gene (reference sequence). V lost 2 bases, J lost 2 bases, and 6 bases stayed unmatched. This same sample was also part of a study on yellow fever vaccine responses in identical twins.

This chain uses TRBV20-1 with TRBJ2-7; the match to TRBD2 covers 7 bases. What was sequenced was CD8+ T cells sorted from blood. The TCR originated in a woman between 18 and 29 years old in good health. This chain's CDR3 is CSARLRDYPYEQYF. CDR3 bases: TGCAGTGCTAGACTCCGGGACTACCCCTACGAGCAGTACTTC.